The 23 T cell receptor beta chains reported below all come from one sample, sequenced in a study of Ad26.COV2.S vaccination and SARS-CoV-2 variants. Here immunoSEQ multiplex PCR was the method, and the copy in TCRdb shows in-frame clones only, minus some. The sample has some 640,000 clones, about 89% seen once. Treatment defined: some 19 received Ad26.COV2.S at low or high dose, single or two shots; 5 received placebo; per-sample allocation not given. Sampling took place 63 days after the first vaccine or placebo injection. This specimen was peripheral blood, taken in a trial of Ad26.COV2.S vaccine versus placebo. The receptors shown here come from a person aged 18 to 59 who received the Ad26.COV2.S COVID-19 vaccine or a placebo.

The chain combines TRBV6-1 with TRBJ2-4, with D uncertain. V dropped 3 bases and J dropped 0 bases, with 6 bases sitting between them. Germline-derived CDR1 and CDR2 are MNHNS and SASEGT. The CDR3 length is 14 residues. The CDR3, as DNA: TGTGCCAGCAGTGACACCGTAGCCAAAAACATTCAGTACTTC. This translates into CASSDTVAKNIQYF.

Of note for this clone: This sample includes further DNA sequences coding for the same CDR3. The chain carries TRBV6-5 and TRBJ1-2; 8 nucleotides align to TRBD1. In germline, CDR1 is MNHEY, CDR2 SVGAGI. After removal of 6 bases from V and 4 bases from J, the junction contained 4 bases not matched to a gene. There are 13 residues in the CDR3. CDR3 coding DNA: TGTGCCAGCAGCCCGACAGGGGTCTATGGCTACACCTTC. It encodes CASSPTGVYGYTF.

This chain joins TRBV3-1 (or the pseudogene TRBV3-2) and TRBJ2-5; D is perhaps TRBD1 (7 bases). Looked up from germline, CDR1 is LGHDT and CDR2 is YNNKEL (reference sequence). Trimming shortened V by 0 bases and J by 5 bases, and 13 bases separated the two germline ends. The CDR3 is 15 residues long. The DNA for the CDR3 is TGTGCCAGCAGCCAAGAGACCCCAGGGGGGGAGACCCAGTACTTC. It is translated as CASSQETPGGETQYF.

The CDR3 nucleotides are TGTGCCAGCAGCACCGCCTACGAGCAGTACTTC. It translates to CASSTAYEQYF. V usage is TRBV11-2 and J usage is TRBJ2-7; D not resolved. V dropped 5 bases and J dropped 2 bases, with 4 bases sitting between them. Germline V gene lookup returns CDR1 SGHAT and CDR2 FQNNGV. The CDR3 extends over 11 amino acids.

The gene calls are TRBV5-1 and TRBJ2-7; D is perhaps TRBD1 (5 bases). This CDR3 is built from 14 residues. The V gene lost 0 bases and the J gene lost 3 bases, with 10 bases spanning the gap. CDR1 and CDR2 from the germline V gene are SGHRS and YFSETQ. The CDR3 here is CASSLELGDYEQYF. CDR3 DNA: TGCGCCAGCAGCTTGGAATTAGGGGACTACGAGCAGTACTTC. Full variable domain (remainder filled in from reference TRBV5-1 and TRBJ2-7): KAGVTQTPRYLIKTRGQQVTLSCSPISGHRSVSWYQQTPGQGLQFLFEYFSETQRNKGNFPGRFSGRQFSNSRSEMNVSTLELGDSALYLCASSLELGDYEQYFGPGTRLTVT.

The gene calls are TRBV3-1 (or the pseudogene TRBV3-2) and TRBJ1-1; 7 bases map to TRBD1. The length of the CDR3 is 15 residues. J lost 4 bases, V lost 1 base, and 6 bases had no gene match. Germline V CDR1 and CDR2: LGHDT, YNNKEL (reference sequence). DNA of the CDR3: TGTGCCAGCAGCCAAGTTACAGGGGCGGCCACTGAAGCTTTCTTT. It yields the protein CASSQVTGAATEAFF.

The CDR3 DNA reads as TGTGCCAGCAGCTCTTCTCGGACAGGGGGGAAAACCTACGAGCAGTACTTC. Translated: CASSSSRTGGKTYEQYF. The rearrangement joins TRBV11-2 to TRBJ2-7, with 10 nucleotides matching TRBD1. J gave up 2 bases and V 4 bases, and 11 bases lay outside the gene matches. Germline CDR1 reads SGHAT; CDR2 reads FQNNGV. The CDR3 extends over 17 amino acids.

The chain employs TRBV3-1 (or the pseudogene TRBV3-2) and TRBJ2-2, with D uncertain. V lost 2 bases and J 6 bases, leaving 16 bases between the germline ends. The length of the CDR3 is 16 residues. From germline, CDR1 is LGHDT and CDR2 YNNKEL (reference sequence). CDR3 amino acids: CASSQSWASGSGELFF. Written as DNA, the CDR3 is TGTGCCAGCAGCCAAAGTTGGGCCTCAGGTTCCGGGGAGCTGTTTTTT.

CDR3 bases: TGTGCCAGCAGCCAAGATCCGGTGGGGGAGCTGTTTTTT. Its protein is CASSQDPVGELFF. V and J are TRBV4-2 and TRBJ2-2; D gene uncertain. CDR3 size: 13 residues. The ends were cut back, 0 bases at V and 8 bases at J, with 7 bases in the middle. Germline V lookup: CDR1 LGHNA, CDR2 YNFKEQ.

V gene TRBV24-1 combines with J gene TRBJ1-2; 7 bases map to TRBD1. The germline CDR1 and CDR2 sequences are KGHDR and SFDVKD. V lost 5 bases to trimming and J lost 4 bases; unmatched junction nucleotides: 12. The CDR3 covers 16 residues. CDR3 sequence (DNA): TGTGCCACCAGTGCGAATAACCGACAGGGCGCCTATGGCTACACCTTC. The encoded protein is CATSANNRQGAYGYTF.

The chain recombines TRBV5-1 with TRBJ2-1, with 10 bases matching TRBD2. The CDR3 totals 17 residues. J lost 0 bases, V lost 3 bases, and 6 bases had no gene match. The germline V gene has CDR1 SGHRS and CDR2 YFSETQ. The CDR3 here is CASSWILAGSSYNEQFF. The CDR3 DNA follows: TGCGCCAGCAGCTGGATACTAGCGGGGAGCTCCTACAATGAGCAGTTCTTC.

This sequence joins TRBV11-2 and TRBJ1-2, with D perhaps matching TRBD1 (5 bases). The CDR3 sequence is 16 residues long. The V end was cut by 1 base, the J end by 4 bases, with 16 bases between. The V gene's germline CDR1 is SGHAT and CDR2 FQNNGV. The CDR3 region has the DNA TGTGCCAGCAGCTTAGGACAGCCCAATACTATCTATGGCTACACCTTC. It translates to CASSLGQPNTIYGYTF.

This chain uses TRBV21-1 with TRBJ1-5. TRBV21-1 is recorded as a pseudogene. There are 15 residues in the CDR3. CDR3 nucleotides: TGTGCCAGCAGCAAGCGGCAGCCTAGCAATCAGCCCCAGCATTTT. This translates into CASSKRQPSNQPQHF.

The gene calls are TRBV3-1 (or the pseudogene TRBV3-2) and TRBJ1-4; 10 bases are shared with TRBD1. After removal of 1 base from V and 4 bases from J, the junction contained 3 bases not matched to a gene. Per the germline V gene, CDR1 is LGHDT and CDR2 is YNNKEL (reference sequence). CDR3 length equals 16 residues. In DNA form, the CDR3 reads TGTGCCAGCAGCCAAGCCGGGACAGGGGTTAATGAAAAACTGTTTTTT. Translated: CASSQAGTGVNEKLFF.

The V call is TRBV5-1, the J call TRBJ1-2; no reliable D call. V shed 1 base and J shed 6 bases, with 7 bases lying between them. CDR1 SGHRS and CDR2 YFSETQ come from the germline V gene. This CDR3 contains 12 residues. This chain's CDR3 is CASSLNGDGYTF. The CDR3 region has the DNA TGCGCCAGCAGCTTGAACGGAGATGGCTACACCTTC.

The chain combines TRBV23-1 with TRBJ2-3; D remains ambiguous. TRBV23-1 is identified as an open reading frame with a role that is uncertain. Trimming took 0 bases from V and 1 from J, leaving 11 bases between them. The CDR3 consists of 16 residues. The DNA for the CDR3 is TGCGCCAGCAGTCAATCGGAGCTCACTCGCACAGATACGCAGTATTTT. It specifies CASSQSELTRTDTQYF.

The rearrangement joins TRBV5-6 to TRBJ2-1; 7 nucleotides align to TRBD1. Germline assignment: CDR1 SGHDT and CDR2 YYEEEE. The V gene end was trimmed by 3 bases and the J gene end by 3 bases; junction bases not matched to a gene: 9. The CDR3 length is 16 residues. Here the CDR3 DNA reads TGTGCCAGCAGCTCGGGACAGAGCCTATACTACAATGAGCAGTTCTTC. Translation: CASSSGQSLYYNEQFF.

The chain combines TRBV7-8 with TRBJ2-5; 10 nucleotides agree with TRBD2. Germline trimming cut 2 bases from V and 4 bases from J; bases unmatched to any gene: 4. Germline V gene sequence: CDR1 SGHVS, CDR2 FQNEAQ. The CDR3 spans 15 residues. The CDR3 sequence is CASSLRAGGRETQYF. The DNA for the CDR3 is TGTGCCAGCAGCTTAAGAGCGGGGGGGCGAGAGACCCAGTACTTC.

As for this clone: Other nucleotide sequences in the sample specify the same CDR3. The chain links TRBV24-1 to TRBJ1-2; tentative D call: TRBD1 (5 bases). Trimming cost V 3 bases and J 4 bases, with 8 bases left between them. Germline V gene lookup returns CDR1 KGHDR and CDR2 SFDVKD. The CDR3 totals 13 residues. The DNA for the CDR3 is TGTGCCACCAGTGATCGGGACGGCTATGGCTACACCTTC. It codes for CATSDRDGYGYTF.

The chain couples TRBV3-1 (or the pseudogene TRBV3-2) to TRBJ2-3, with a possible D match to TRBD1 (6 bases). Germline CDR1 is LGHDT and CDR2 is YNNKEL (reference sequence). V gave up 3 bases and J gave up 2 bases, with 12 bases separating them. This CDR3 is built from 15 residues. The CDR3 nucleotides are TGTGCCAGCAGCCATGTAGGGGGTGACACAGATACGCAGTATTTT. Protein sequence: CASSHVGGDTDTQYF.

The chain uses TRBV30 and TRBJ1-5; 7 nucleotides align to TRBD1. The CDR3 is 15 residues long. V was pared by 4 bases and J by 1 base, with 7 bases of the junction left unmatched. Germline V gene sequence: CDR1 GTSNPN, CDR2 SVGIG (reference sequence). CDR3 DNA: TGTGCCTGGACTCCGGGACAGAGCAGCAATCAGCCCCAGCATTTT. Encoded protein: CAWTPGQSSNQPQHF.

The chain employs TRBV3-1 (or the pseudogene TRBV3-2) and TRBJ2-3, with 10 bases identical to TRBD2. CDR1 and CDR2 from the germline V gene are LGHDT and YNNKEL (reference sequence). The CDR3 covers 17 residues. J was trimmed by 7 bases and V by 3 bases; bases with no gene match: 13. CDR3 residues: CASSHGRSGGGSYTQYF. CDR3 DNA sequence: TGTGCCAGCAGCCACGGCCGAAGCGGGGGGGGTTCTTATACGCAGTATTTT.

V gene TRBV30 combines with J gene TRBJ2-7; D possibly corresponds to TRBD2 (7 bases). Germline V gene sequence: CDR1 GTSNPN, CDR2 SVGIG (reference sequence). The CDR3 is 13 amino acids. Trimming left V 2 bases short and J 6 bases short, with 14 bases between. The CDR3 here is CAWSRGGITEQYF. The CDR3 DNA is TGTGCCTGGAGTAGGGGGGGGATCACCGAGCAGTACTTC.